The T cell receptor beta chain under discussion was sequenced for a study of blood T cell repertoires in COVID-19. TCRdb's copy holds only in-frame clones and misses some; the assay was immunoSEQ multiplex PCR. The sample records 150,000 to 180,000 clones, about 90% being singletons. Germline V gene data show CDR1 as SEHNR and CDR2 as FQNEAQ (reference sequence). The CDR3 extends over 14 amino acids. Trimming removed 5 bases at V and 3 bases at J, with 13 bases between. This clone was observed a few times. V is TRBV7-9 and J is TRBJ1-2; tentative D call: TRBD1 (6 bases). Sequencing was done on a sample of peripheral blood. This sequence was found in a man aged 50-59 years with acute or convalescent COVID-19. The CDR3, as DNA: TGTGCCAGCAGCACCGGACAGTACCACTATGGCTACACCTTC. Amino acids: CASSTGQYHYGYTF.